One sample yielded the 25 T cell receptor beta chains listed below, sequenced in a study of blood T cell repertoires in COVID-19. Sequencing used immunoSEQ multiplex PCR; TCRdb keeps in-frame clones, though not all of them. The sample holds about 41,000 clones, 87% seen once. The specimen was peripheral blood. The receptor source for this set is a man aged 55 to 70 with acute or convalescent COVID-19.

V usage is TRBV6-6 and J usage is TRBJ2-2; tentatively, D is TRBD1 (6 bases). Germline assignment: CDR1 MNHNY and CDR2 SVGAGI (reference sequence). The CDR3 runs to 14 residues. Trimming stripped 6 bases from V and 8 bases from J, with 16 bases between. The CDR3 nucleotides read TGTGCCAGCAGCCGAAACAGGGACGGAGGGGAGCTGTTTTTT. It translates to CASSRNRDGGELFF.

The chain employs TRBV19 and TRBJ1-4; D is undetermined. V shed 4 bases and J shed 8 bases, with 17 bases lying between them. The CDR3 contains 15 residues. CDR1 LNHDA and CDR2 SQIVND come from the germline V gene (reference sequence). DNA for the CDR3: TGTGCCAGTAGTACGGGCGTGGGAGGCGCGGAAAAACTGTTTTTT. It translates to CASSTGVGGAEKLFF.

V is TRBV29-1 and J is TRBJ2-3, with 8 bases aligning to TRBD2. The V segment lost 4 bases and the J segment 0 bases; nucleotides outside the gene matches: 9. The CDR3 has 16 residues. Germline CDR1 is SQVTM and CDR2 is ANQGSEA. The CDR3 DNA sequence: TGCAGCGTTGTCAGCGGGGGCCTGTCTAGCACAGATACGCAGTATTTT. Translation gives CSVVSGGLSSTDTQYF.

V and J are TRBV29-1 and TRBJ1-1, with a tentative D call TRBD1 (6 bases). Per germline, CDR1 SQVTM and CDR2 ANQGSEA. The CDR3 has 15 amino acids. V lost 1 base and J 2 bases, leaving 14 bases between the germline ends. The CDR3 protein is CSVEVPGQTNTEAFF. The DNA of the CDR3 is TGCAGCGTTGAAGTTCCTGGACAGACCAACACTGAAGCTTTCTTT.

This clone has just a few counts. The CDR3 DNA reads TGTGCCAGCAGCCCCAGACTAGCGGGGGCGTCAGATACGCAGTATTTT. Protein product: CASSPRLAGASDTQYF. The rearrangement uses TRBV7-2 and TRBJ2-3; 12 bases line up with TRBD2. The germline CDR1 and CDR2 sequences are SGHTA and FQGNSA. The CDR3 is 16 amino acids. V was pared by 5 bases and J by 4 bases, with 7 bases of the junction left unmatched.

Concerning this clone: This CDR3 is also generated by other DNA sequences in the sample. The chain combines TRBV18 with TRBJ1-6; no firm D call. Germline V gene data show CDR1 as KGHSH and CDR2 as LQKENI. Trimming took 3 bases from V and 7 from J, leaving 7 bases between them. This CDR3 has 13 residues. CDR3 coding DNA: TGTGCCAGCTCACCGGCAGGAAATTCACCCCTCCACTTT. Protein sequence: CASSPAGNSPLHF.

CDR3 amino acids: CASSRTGNYEQYF. In DNA form, the CDR3 reads TGTGCCAGCAGCCGGACAGGGAACTACGAGCAGTACTTC. The chain links TRBV13 to TRBJ2-7; 8 nucleotides align to TRBD1. J was trimmed by 3 bases and V by 5 bases; bases with no gene match: 3. CDR3 length equals 13 residues. Germline V gene lookup returns CDR1 PRHDT and CDR2 FYEKMQ (reference sequence).

The chain has TRBV7-2 and TRBJ2-6, with D uncertain. This CDR3 has 17 residues. The V end was cut by 1 base, the J end by 0 bases, with 10 bases between. Per the germline V gene, CDR1 is SGHTA and CDR2 is FQGNSA. The CDR3 nucleotides read TGTGCCAGCAGCTTAGTCCCACAGAGCTCTGGGGCCAACGTCCTGACTTTC. It specifies CASSLVPQSSGANVLTF.

V and J are TRBV29-1 and TRBJ2-1, with TRBD2 identical over 8 bases. The CDR3 totals 16 residues. V trimming: 4 bases; J trimming: 0 bases; junction bases outside the gene matches: 8. Germline V gene lookup returns CDR1 SQVTM and CDR2 ANQGSEA. CDR3 DNA sequence: TGCAGCGTTGGTGTAGCGGGGCGCCACTCCTACAATGAGCAGTTCTTC. Encoded protein: CSVGVAGRHSYNEQFF.

The V and J genes are TRBV6-5 and TRBJ1-3, with D uncertain. Trimming pared 8 bases from V and 2 bases from J, leaving 4 bases between. CDR3 size: 11 residues. The germline gives CDR1 MNHEY, CDR2 SVGAGI. The CDR3 nucleotides are TGTGCCAGCTCAGCTGGAAACACCATATATTTT. Amino acid sequence: CASSAGNTIYF.

The chain recombines TRBV19 with TRBJ1-2; TRBD1 is a possible D gene (6 bases). Trimming left V 5 bases short and J 8 bases short, with 18 bases between. The germline V gene has CDR1 LNHDA and CDR2 SQIVND (reference sequence). This CDR3 region has 14 residues. The CDR3 DNA reads as TGTGCCAGTAGTGCCCATGTACAGGGATACGGCTACACCTTC. As protein: CASSAHVQGYGYTF. The full variable domain, in which reference TRBV19 and TRBJ1-2 provide the parts outside the CDR3, is DGGITQSPKYLFRKEGQNVTLSCEQNLNHDAMYWYRQDPGQGLRLIYYSQIVNDFQKGDIAEGYSVSREKKESFPLTVTSAQKNPTAFYLCASSAHVQGYGYTFGSGTRLTVV.

The table lists this clone with a count of one. The chain carries TRBV6-1 and TRBJ1-3; D gene ambiguous. The CDR3 runs 17 residues. Germline-derived CDR1 and CDR2 are MNHNS and SASEGT. V was cut by 1 base and J by 0 bases, with 13 bases left in between. CDR3 residues: CASSEEVRVVSGNTIYF. The CDR3, as DNA: TGTGCCAGCAGTGAAGAAGTAAGAGTAGTCTCTGGAAACACCATATATTTT.

This sequence joins TRBV9 and TRBJ2-2; 7 bases match TRBD1. The CDR3 runs 14 residues. V shed 3 bases, J shed 4 bases, and the junction held 3 bases outside the gene matches. CDR1 and CDR2 (germline): SGDLS, YYNGEE. The CDR3 region is CASSAQGSTGELFF. The CDR3 nucleotides read TGTGCCAGCAGCGCACAGGGGTCCACCGGGGAGCTGTTTTTT.

The chain has TRBV5-1 and TRBJ1-1; 10 nucleotides agree with TRBD1. The CDR3 length is 14 residues. V lost 4 bases, J lost 1 base, and 1 base stayed unmatched. The germline gives CDR1 SGHRS, CDR2 YFSETQ. CDR3 sequence reads: CASSRDRGNTEAFF. CDR3 nucleotides: TGCGCCAGCAGCCGGGACAGGGGGAACACTGAAGCTTTCTTT.

The chain recombines TRBV10-2 with TRBJ2-5; 10 bases match TRBD1. Trimming took 6 bases from V and 5 from J; bases not matched to a gene: 3. The length of the CDR3 is 13 residues. Germline CDR1 is WSHSY and CDR2 is SAAADI. CDR3 bases: TGCGCCAGCAGGGGGGACAGGGGTGAGACCCAGTACTTC. Its translation is CASRGDRGETQYF.

V gene TRBV12-5 combines with J gene TRBJ1-1, with D unclear. Germline assignment: CDR1 LGHNT and CDR2 FRNRAP. The CDR3 is 15 amino acids. The ends were cut back, 3 bases at V and 2 bases at J, with 13 bases in the middle. CDR3 region: CASGLGLVLNTEAFF. Here the CDR3 DNA reads TGTGCTAGTGGTTTAGGACTAGTGCTTAACACTGAAGCTTTCTTT.

The rearrangement links TRBV10-3 to TRBJ1-1, with a tentative D call TRBD1 (5 bases). The CDR3 length is 14 residues. V was trimmed by 3 bases and J by 0 bases, leaving 8 bases between them. Germline V gives CDR1 ENHRY, CDR2 SYGVKD. The CDR3 protein is CAISDRQMNTEAFF. As DNA, the CDR3 is TGTGCCATCAGTGACCGACAGATGAACACTGAAGCTTTCTTT.

The rearrangement links TRBV30 to TRBJ1-6, with TRBD1 matching 10 bases. In germline, CDR1 is GTSNPN, CDR2 SVGIG (reference sequence). V shed 3 bases, J shed 7 bases, and the junction held 21 bases outside the gene matches. The CDR3 is made up of 20 amino acids. CDR3 bases: TGTGCCTGGAGCCCCCTAAGGGACAGGGGAATCCAGAGCCCGAATTCACCCCTCCACTTT. Translating it yields CAWSPLRDRGIQSPNSPLHF.

The chain recombines TRBV6-1 with TRBJ1-2; TRBD1 agrees at 10 bases. This CDR3 is 17 amino acids long. V shed 3 bases and J 5 bases; nucleotides not matched to a gene: 12. Germline V lookup: CDR1 MNHNS, CDR2 SASEGT. CDR3 bases: TGTGCCAGCAGTGAGGGGACAGGGGAATTGGTCATTTATGGCTACACCTTC. Translating gives CASSEGTGELVIYGYTF.

The chain couples TRBV14 to TRBJ2-7, with 11 bases matching TRBD1. The CDR3 loop spans 18 amino acids. Germline V gives CDR1 SGHDN, CDR2 FVKESK. V lost 0 bases and J lost 7; bases outside the gene matches: 14. For the CDR3, the DNA is TGTGCCAGCAGCCAAGACAGATGGGTCGGACAGGGGGCTTATGAGCAGTACTTC. Protein product: CASSQDRWVGQGAYEQYF.

The chain combines TRBV6-5 with TRBJ1-2, with D maybe TRBD1 (6 bases). V lost 7 bases to trimming and J lost 8 bases, with 20 bases between them. The V gene's germline CDR1 is MNHEY and CDR2 SVGAGI. This CDR3 is built from 14 residues. The CDR3 bases are TGTGCCAGCACTCAACGCAGGGGCTTGAACGGCTACACCTTC. The encoded protein is CASTQRRGLNGYTF.

The chain recombines TRBV7-2 with TRBJ2-7, with D possibly being TRBD1 (5 bases). CDR1 and CDR2 from the germline V gene are SGHTA and FQGNSA. The V end lost 5 bases, the J end lost 3 bases, and 17 bases lay between the germline ends. The CDR3 contains 15 residues. This CDR3 reads CASSGSQDLRYEQYF. CDR3 coding DNA: TGTGCCAGCAGCGGTTCACAGGACCTCCGCTACGAGCAGTACTTC. Full variable domain (rest looked up from reference TRBV7-2 and TRBJ2-7): GAGVSQSPSNKVTEKGKDVELRCDPISGHTALYWYRQSLGQGLEFLIYFQGNSAPDKSGLPSDRFSAERTGGSVSTLTIQRTQQEDSAVYLCASSGSQDLRYEQYFGPGTRLTVT.

The V call is TRBV7-3, the J call TRBJ2-1; 9 nucleotides match TRBD1. The CDR3 sequence is 15 residues long. Germline CDR1 SGHTA, CDR2 FQGTGA. J was trimmed by 6 bases and V by 4 bases; bases with no gene match: 7. CDR3 DNA: TGTGCCAGCAGCTCACCCGGGACAGGGAGCAATGAGCAGTTCTTC. Residues: CASSSPGTGSNEQFF.

This clone showed up just once. V gene TRBV30 combines with J gene TRBJ1-1; TRBD1 agrees at 7 bases. The CDR3 length is 14 residues. The germline CDR1 and CDR2 sequences are GTSNPN and SVGIG (reference sequence). V trimming: 2 bases; J trimming: 2 bases; junction bases outside the gene matches: 5. CDR3 sequence: CAWSPGTANTEAFF. The DNA of the CDR3 is TGTGCCTGGAGTCCCGGGACAGCAAACACTGAAGCTTTCTTT.

CDR3: CATEGQPTNYGYTF. CDR3 DNA sequence: TGTGCCACCGAGGGACAGCCTACTAACTATGGCTACACCTTC. The chain is built from TRBV10-3 and TRBJ1-2; 7 positions match TRBD1. Germline V gives CDR1 ENHRY, CDR2 SYGVKD. The CDR3 has 14 residues. V trimming: 10 bases; J trimming: 0 bases; junction bases outside the gene matches: 8.